The 25 T cell receptor beta chains below all came from one sample that was sequenced in a study of blood T cell repertoires in COVID-19. The protocol was immunoSEQ multiplex PCR, while the TCRdb copy is restricted to in-frame clones and leaves out a portion. The data hold about 170,000 clones, with approximately 80% observed a single time. Sequencing was performed on peripheral blood. These receptors were obtained from a woman of 80 years or more with COVID-19, enrolled during active disease.

This clone has more than one count but fewer than ten. V usage is TRBV28 and J usage is TRBJ1-2; TRBD1 matches at 8 bases. Unmatched junction bases numbered 15, after V lost 3 bases and J lost 6 bases. The CDR3 has 17 residues. CDR1 and CDR2 from the germline V gene are MDHEN and SYDVKM. CDR3 coding DNA: TGTGCCAGCAGTTTGGGGGCAGGGGGCATAAGGAAAGATGGCTACACCTTC. This codes for CASSLGAGGIRKDGYTF.

The chain combines TRBV5-8 with TRBJ2-3, with 7 bases lining up with TRBD2. The CDR3 sequence is 15 residues long. V was pared by 2 bases and J by 4 bases, with 7 bases of the junction left unmatched. Germline V gives CDR1 SGHTS, CDR2 YDEGEE. The CDR3 region is CASSFAGLEPDTQYF. The CDR3 region has the DNA TGTGCCAGCAGCTTCGCCGGACTAGAGCCAGATACGCAGTATTTT. Full variable domain (remainder filled in from reference TRBV5-8 and TRBJ2-3): EAGVTQSPTHLIKTRGQQATLRCSPISGHTSVYWYQQALGLGLQFLLWYDEGEERNRGNFPPRFSGRQFPNYSSELNVNALELEDSALYLCASSFAGLEPDTQYFGPGTRLTVL.

This chain uses TRBV3-1 (or the pseudogene TRBV3-2) with TRBJ2-1; tentatively, D is TRBD2 (6 bases). Germline-derived CDR1 and CDR2 are LGHDT and YNNKEL (reference sequence). The CDR3 has 15 amino acids. V was shortened by 1 base and J by 10 bases, with 17 bases between the two germline ends. The CDR3 sequence: CASSQVRTGVGEQFF. CDR3 coding DNA: TGTGCCAGCAGCCAAGTTCGAACGGGAGTTGGCGAGCAGTTCTTC.

The chain couples TRBV20-1 to TRBJ2-1; D uncertain. V lost 3 bases and J lost 7, with 7 bases in between. This CDR3 contains 11 residues. CDR1 is DFQATT and CDR2 is SNEGSKA in the germline V gene (reference sequence). CDR3 nucleotides: TGCAGTGCTAGTAGGCGGAATGAGCAGTTCTTC. It is translated as CSASRRNEQFF.

V gene TRBV5-8 combines with J gene TRBJ2-3, with TRBD2 matching 11 bases. The CDR3 is made up of 17 amino acids. Per the germline V gene, CDR1 is SGHTS and CDR2 is YDEGEE. V lost 4 bases, J lost 1 base, and 8 bases stayed unmatched. The CDR3 protein is CASSPRASGRRTDTQYF. The DNA for the CDR3 is TGTGCCAGCAGCCCCCGGGCTAGCGGGAGGCGCACAGATACGCAGTATTTT.

The chain recombines TRBV5-1 with TRBJ2-3; 8 nucleotides align to TRBD2. There are 16 residues in the CDR3. Trimming took 5 bases from V and 1 from J; bases not matched to a gene: 9. The germline V gene encodes CDR1 SGHRS and CDR2 YFSETQ. As DNA, the CDR3 is TGCGCCAGCAGACCCGGGGGAGCGGGGGGCACAGATACGCAGTATTTT. Encoded protein: CASRPGGAGGTDTQYF.

The V and J genes are TRBV7-3 and TRBJ1-1; D perhaps matches TRBD1 (6 bases). CDR1 SGHTA and CDR2 FQGTGA come from the germline V gene. Trimming left V 7 bases short and J 6 bases short, with 18 bases between. The CDR3 has 14 residues. This CDR3 reads CASTGQLSHAEAFF. CDR3 coding DNA: TGTGCCAGCACCGGACAGCTTTCACACGCTGAAGCTTTCTTT. Filled out from reference TRBV7-3 and TRBJ1-1, the complete variable domain reads GAGVSQTPSNKVTEKGKYVELRCDPISGHTALYWYRQSLGQGPEFLIYFQGTGAADDSGLPNDRFFAVRPEGSVSTLKIQRTERGDSAVYLCASTGQLSHAEAFFGQGTRLTVV.

The chain combines TRBV3-1 (or the pseudogene TRBV3-2) with TRBJ2-3, with D possibly matching TRBD2 (6 bases). The germline V gene has CDR1 LGHDT and CDR2 YNNKEL (reference sequence). This CDR3 has 15 residues. With 4 bases removed from V and 6 bases from J, the gap between germline ends came to 17 bases. CDR3 protein: CASSPGLPSGDTQYF. The CDR3 DNA sequence: TGTGCCAGCAGCCCTGGACTACCCTCAGGGGATACGCAGTATTTT.

The gene calls are TRBV9 and TRBJ2-2; a possible D gene is TRBD1 (6 bases). The CDR3 is 15 residues long. V was shortened by 3 bases and J by 5 bases, with 14 bases between the two germline ends. Germline V gene data show CDR1 as SGDLS and CDR2 as YYNGEE. Here the CDR3 DNA reads TGTGCCAGCAGCGCCAGGACAGTTGGGACCGGGGAGCTGTTTTTT. Translation gives CASSARTVGTGELFF.

This clone has a single count. The chain is built from TRBV21-1 and TRBJ2-7; the table names TRBD2, a call not compared with the DNA. TRBV21-1 is a recognized pseudogene. The CDR3 has 12 residues. CDR3 sequence (DNA): TGTCCTCCTGGGGGGGCCACCTACGAGCAGTACTTC. Its protein is CPPGGATYEQYF.

The chain employs TRBV29-1 and TRBJ2-3; 13 bases are shared with TRBD2. The CDR3 extends over 15 amino acids. Trimming took 7 bases from V and 3 from J; bases not matched to a gene: 7. Germline V CDR1 and CDR2: SQVTM, ANQGSEA. CDR3 DNA sequence: TGCAGCGCACAGGGACTAGCGGGACTAACAGATACGCAGTATTTT. Protein sequence: CSAQGLAGLTDTQYF.

The rearrangement uses TRBV18 and TRBJ2-5, with D unclear. Trimming pared 6 bases from V and 3 bases from J, leaving 8 bases between. Per germline, CDR1 KGHSH and CDR2 LQKENI. The CDR3 loop spans 12 amino acids. In DNA, the CDR3 is TGTGCCAGCTCCCCTTCGGAAGAGACCCAGTACTTC. Its translation is CASSPSEETQYF.

This clone was picked up a small number of times. V usage is TRBV5-1 and J usage is TRBJ1-1, with D possibly matching TRBD1 (6 bases). Germline V gene lookup returns CDR1 SGHRS and CDR2 YFSETQ. Trimming stripped 0 bases from V and 11 bases from J, with 17 bases between. This CDR3 is built from 14 residues. CDR3 amino acids: CASSLGTDPMGAFF. For the CDR3, the DNA is TGCGCCAGCAGCTTGGGGACAGACCCAATGGGGGCTTTCTTT.

This sequence joins TRBV19 and TRBJ1-4, with D unresolved. This CDR3 comprises 15 residues. Germline loops: CDR1 LNHDA, CDR2 SQIVND (reference sequence). Trimming removed 0 bases at V and 7 bases at J, with 12 bases between. This CDR3 is CASSIEAGYPEKLFF. The CDR3, as DNA: TGTGCCAGTAGTATAGAGGCGGGGTACCCTGAAAAACTGTTTTTT.

J is TRBJ1-5 and V is TRBV5-1; D unclear. Germline values: CDR1 SGHRS, CDR2 YFSETQ. This CDR3 comprises 14 residues. V was pared by 0 bases and J by 3 bases, with 7 bases between. CDR3 loop: CASSLGEINQPQHF. CDR3 DNA sequence: TGCGCCAGCAGCTTGGGCGAAATCAATCAGCCCCAGCATTTT.

The chain joins TRBV6-5 to TRBJ1-4; TRBD1 agrees at 9 bases. The germline V gene encodes CDR1 MNHEY and CDR2 SVGAGI. V shed 7 bases and J 2 bases; nucleotides not matched to a gene: 2. The CDR3 is 14 residues long. The CDR3 here is CASKQGATNEKLFF. In nucleotides, the CDR3 is TGTGCCAGCAAACAGGGGGCCACTAATGAAAAACTGTTTTTT.

The rearrangement joins TRBV19 to TRBJ2-1, with 8 bases that match TRBD2. Germline CDR1 LNHDA, CDR2 SQIVND (reference sequence). V lost 4 bases, J lost 7 bases, and 9 bases stayed unmatched. The CDR3 is made up of 15 amino acids. The CDR3 sequence is CASSSPGGVRNEQFF. Written as DNA, the CDR3 is TGTGCCAGTAGTAGTCCGGGGGGGGTACGAAATGAGCAGTTCTTC.

Concerning this clone itself: In the same sample, other DNA sequences code for this CDR3. The chain is built from TRBV3-1 (or the pseudogene TRBV3-2) and TRBJ1-1, with unresolved D. V shed 1 base and J shed 0 bases, with 6 bases lying between them. Germline V gene lookup returns CDR1 LGHDT and CDR2 YNNKEL (reference sequence). CDR3 length equals 14 residues. In nucleotides, the CDR3 is TGTGCCAGCAGCCAAGGGGGAGTGAACACTGAAGCTTTCTTT. It translates to CASSQGGVNTEAFF.

The V call is TRBV3-1 (or the pseudogene TRBV3-2), the J call TRBJ2-1; TRBD2 matches at 8 bases. The ends lost 2 bases at V and 2 bases at J; junction bases unmatched: 14. CDR1 LGHDT and CDR2 YNNKEL come from the germline V gene (reference sequence). The CDR3 is 19 amino acids. The chain's CDR3 is CASSQFRGGRTEAYNEQFF. Here the CDR3 DNA reads TGTGCCAGCAGCCAATTCCGGGGCGGGAGGACCGAGGCCTACAATGAGCAGTTCTTC.

This chain uses TRBV5-1 with TRBJ2-3; 8 bases match TRBD1. V was clipped by 0 bases and J by 5 bases; unmatched bases: 5. Germline loops: CDR1 SGHRS, CDR2 YFSETQ. The CDR3 has 15 amino acids. The CDR3 region is CASSLGTGNGDTQYF. CDR3 bases: TGCGCCAGCAGCTTGGGGACAGGGAACGGAGATACGCAGTATTTT.

This clone showed up just a few times. The chain couples TRBV15 to TRBJ1-2; maybe TRBD1 (6 bases). CDR1 LNHNV and CDR2 YYDKDF come from the germline V gene (reference sequence). CDR3 length equals 13 residues. Trimming removed 4 bases at V and 8 bases at J, with 14 bases between. Here the CDR3 reads CATSTRTGQGYTF. The CDR3 DNA sequence: TGTGCCACCAGCACCCGAACAGGGCAGGGCTACACCTTC.

This rearrangement joins TRBV5-4 to TRBJ1-1; no reliable D call. V was trimmed by 0 bases and J by 1 base, leaving 7 bases between them. Looked up from germline, CDR1 is SGHNT and CDR2 is YYREEE (reference sequence). This CDR3 is 14 amino acids long. The CDR3 DNA sequence: TGTGCCAGCAGCTTGGATGGCGGGAACACTGAAGCTTTCTTT. Translation gives CASSLDGGNTEAFF.

J is TRBJ1-3 and V is TRBV2, with no clear D. The CDR3 covers 14 residues. Germline-derived CDR1 and CDR2 are SNHLY and FYNNEI. V lost 7 bases, J lost 4 bases, and 14 bases lay in between. The CDR3 DNA follows: TGTGCCAGCAAAGAAATGACGGGAGGAAACACCATATATTTT. It specifies CASKEMTGGNTIYF.

J is TRBJ1-2 and V is TRBV4-1; TRBD1 matches at 7 bases. The ends lost 4 bases at V and 7 bases at J; junction bases unmatched: 12. This CDR3 is 15 amino acids long. Germline CDR1 reads MGHRA; CDR2 reads YSYEKL. The DNA for the CDR3 is TGCGCCAGCAGCCCCGGAGCAGGGGGAAAGGCTGGCTACACCTTC. This gives the protein CASSPGAGGKAGYTF.

Only one count was recorded for this clone. V usage is TRBV5-1 and J usage is TRBJ1-6; D unclear. The ends were cut back, 6 bases at V and 8 bases at J, with 15 bases in the middle. Per the germline V gene, CDR1 is SGHRS and CDR2 is YFSETQ. The CDR3 covers 14 residues. The CDR3 protein is CASTVAGQDSPLHF. Written as DNA, the CDR3 is TGCGCCAGCACGGTGGCAGGCCAGGATTCACCCCTCCACTTT.